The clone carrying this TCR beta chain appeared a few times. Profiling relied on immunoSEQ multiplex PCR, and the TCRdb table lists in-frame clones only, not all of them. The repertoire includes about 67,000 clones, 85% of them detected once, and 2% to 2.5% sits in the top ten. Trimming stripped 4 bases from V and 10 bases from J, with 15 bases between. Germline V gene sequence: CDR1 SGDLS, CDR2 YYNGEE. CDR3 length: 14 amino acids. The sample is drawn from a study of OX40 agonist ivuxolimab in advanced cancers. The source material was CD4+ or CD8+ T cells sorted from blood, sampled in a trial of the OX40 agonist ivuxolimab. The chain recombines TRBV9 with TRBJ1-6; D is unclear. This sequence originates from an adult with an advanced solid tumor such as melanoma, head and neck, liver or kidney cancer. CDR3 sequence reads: CASSPQAEGSPLHF. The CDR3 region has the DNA TGTGCCAGCAGCCCCCAGGCAGAAGGGTCACCCCTCCACTTT.